The sequence of this T cell receptor (beta chain) was determined in a study of cytomegalovirus exposure and HLA in healthy donors. Looking at the study overall: From donors who were HLA-typed, an early data release held 81 million or so unique TCRs.

Broader study findings: Among the CMV-associated chains, a few were confirmed in vitro as specific for CMV antigens. For presence/absence analyses, sequencing depth was assumed to be roughly uniform across donors. An ancestry cluster, one associated with Asian ancestry, reportedly showed fewer N-insertions than the approximately 720-donor mean in a later analysis.

The PCR made use of 60 Vbeta and 13 Jbeta primers. The data were produced by immunoSEQ multiplex PCR, yet TCRdb's version contains in-frame clones alone and is incomplete. Of fewer than 200,000 clones in the sample, around 72% were seen once. This CDR3 region has 16 residues. The germline CDR1 and CDR2 sequences are SNHLY and FYNNEI. V gave up 6 bases and J gave up 0 bases; unmatched junction bases: 4. In its sample, this clone was seen once. Its specificity is unknown. V is TRBV2 and J is TRBJ2-1; 11 bases match TRBD2. The sequence came from a female donor in good health and CMV-seronegative. The specimen was PBMCs. CDR3 DNA sequence: TGTGCCAGCAGGCCAACTAGCGGGAGCTCCTACAATGAGCAGTTCTTC. Amino acids: CASRPTSGSSYNEQFF. Supplemented by reference TRBV2 and TRBJ2-1, the full variable domain reads EPEVTQTPSHQVTQMGQEVILRCVPISNHLYFYWYRQILGQKVEFLVSFYNNEISEKSEIFDDQFSVERPDGSNFTLKIRSTKLEDSAMYFCASRPTSGSSYNEQFFGPGTRLTVL.